The 14 T cell receptor beta chains below were found in one sample sequenced in a study of beta chain features in type 1 diabetes. Their target antigens are unknown. General observations from the study: Type 1 diabetes patients had TCRB CDR3s that were shorter (moderately but significantly so) in all four CD4+ subsets.

cDNA synthesis used the whole RNA isolate, giving expressed TCRB sequences. Generated by immunoSEQ multiplex PCR, the TCRdb table keeps only in-frame clones and is missing some. In the table there are about 170,000 clones, roughly 8% of which are singletons. The sequencing input was central memory CD4+ T cells from blood. These receptors were collected from a man aged 18 to 30 with type 1 diabetes.

The CDR3 sequence is CASTPPEGTEAFF. The CDR3, as DNA: TGTGCCAGCACCCCACCGGAGGGCACTGAAGCTTTCTTT. The chain uses TRBV6-5 and TRBJ1-1; no clear D. In germline, CDR1 is MNHEY, CDR2 SVGAGI. This CDR3 is 13 amino acids long. The V end was cut by 7 bases, the J end by 4 bases, with 13 bases between.

The rearrangement links TRBV29-1 to TRBJ2-3, with TRBD1 matching over 8 bases. Germline-derived CDR1 and CDR2 are SQVTM and ANQGSEA. The CDR3 runs 14 residues. V shed 7 bases and J 5 bases; nucleotides not matched to a gene: 11. CDR3 sequence: CSAYFDRGEDTQYF. The CDR3 DNA follows: TGCAGCGCTTACTTCGACAGGGGTGAAGATACGCAGTATTTT.

This clone showed up just a few times. The chain employs TRBV2 and TRBJ2-3; 11 bases are shared with TRBD2. Germline trimming cut 6 bases from V and 7 bases from J; bases unmatched to any gene: 6. The length of the CDR3 is 14 residues. Germline CDR1 is SNHLY and CDR2 is FYNNEI. The DNA for the CDR3 is TGTGCCAGCAGAACTAGCGGGAGTGCCCATACGCAGTATTTT. Translation: CASRTSGSAHTQYF.

This clone has just a few counts. The sample has other DNA sequences that encode this CDR3 too. This sequence joins TRBV9 and TRBJ2-3; D uncertain. V gave up 4 bases and J gave up 2 bases, with 5 bases separating them. Germline CDR1 reads SGDLS; CDR2 reads YYNGEE. This CDR3 region has 12 residues. The CDR3 sequence: CASSFNTDTQYF. The CDR3 bases are TGTGCCAGCAGCTTCAACACAGATACGCAGTATTTT.

The chain couples TRBV7-9 to TRBJ1-6; TRBD1 agrees at 9 bases. V was pared by 4 bases and J by 4 bases, with 5 bases of the junction left unmatched. CDR3 length: 16 amino acids. Germline values: CDR1 SEHNR, CDR2 FQNEAQ (reference sequence). The CDR3 nucleotides are TGTGCCAGCAGCTCGGGACAGGGATCATATAATTCACCCCTCCACTTT. Residues: CASSSGQGSYNSPLHF.

The CDR3 bases are TGTGCCAGCAGCTTGAGGACTAGCGTAACAGAGACCCAGTACTTC. It codes for CASSLRTSVTETQYF. This chain joins TRBV7-8 and TRBJ2-5, with 9 nucleotides matching TRBD2. Germline V gene lookup returns CDR1 SGHVS and CDR2 FQNEAQ. This CDR3 is built from 15 residues. V trimming: 3 bases; J trimming: 4 bases; junction bases outside the gene matches: 6. The whole variable domain, remainder taken from reference TRBV7-8 and TRBJ2-5, is GAGVSQSPRYKVAKRGQDVALRCDPISGHVSLFWYQQALGQGPEFLTYFQNEAQLDKSGLPSDRFFAERPEGSVSTLKIQRTQQEDSAVYLCASSLRTSVTETQYFGPGTRLLVL.

This chain connects TRBV28 to TRBJ2-4; 8 positions match TRBD2. The germline CDR1 and CDR2 sequences are MDHEN and SYDVKM. The CDR3 contains 16 residues. V gave up 5 bases and J gave up 4 bases; unmatched junction bases: 10. The chain's CDR3 is CASSILAGGLKNIQYF. The CDR3 nucleotides are TGTGCCAGCAGTATTCTAGCGGGCGGATTAAAAAACATTCAGTACTTC.

Ten or more counts support this clone. The chain couples TRBV7-2 to TRBJ2-4; D gene unclear. This CDR3 contains 16 residues. Germline V CDR1 and CDR2: SGHTA, FQGNSA. V was shortened by 5 bases and J by 2 bases, with 16 bases between the two germline ends. The CDR3 DNA is TGTGCCAGCAGCGACCGCCTCACAGAGACCAAAAACATTCAGTACTTC. It specifies CASSDRLTETKNIQYF.

This clone has a handful of counts. The chain couples TRBV30 to TRBJ1-2, with TRBD1 as a possible D gene (6 bases). The CDR3 is 15 amino acids. Trimming took off 3 bases at V and 2 bases at J, with 16 bases between the two ends. Germline CDR1 is GTSNPN and CDR2 is SVGIG (reference sequence). CDR3 in amino acids: CAWRNRDRRNYGYTF. The CDR3 DNA reads TGTGCCTGGAGGAACAGGGACCGGAGAAACTATGGCTACACCTTC.

The chain is built from TRBV29-1 and TRBJ2-7, with a weak D call TRBD2 (5 bases). The germline gives CDR1 SQVTM, CDR2 ANQGSEA. Trimming left V 3 bases short and J 0 bases short, with 9 bases between. This CDR3 contains 13 residues. The CDR3: CSVDGENSYEQYF. The CDR3 region has the DNA TGCAGCGTTGACGGGGAAAACTCCTACGAGCAGTACTTC.

This clone was observed a few times. CDR3 amino acids: CASTRGTYNEQFF. For the CDR3, the DNA is TGTGCCAGCACGAGAGGTACCTACAATGAGCAGTTCTTC. The chain employs TRBV6-6 and TRBJ2-1; no firm D call. CDR1 and CDR2 from the germline V gene are MNHNY and SVGAGI (reference sequence). The V gene lost 7 bases and the J gene lost 2 bases, with 9 bases spanning the gap. The CDR3 sequence is 13 residues long.

The J gene is TRBJ1-2, the V gene TRBV11-2; D is possibly TRBD1 (5 bases). From germline, CDR1 is SGHAT and CDR2 FQNNGV. The CDR3 contains 14 residues. Deletions cut 5 bases from V and 8 bases from J, with 18 bases between. As DNA, the CDR3 is TGTGCCAGCAGCCGTCAGGGTGCGGAGTGGGGCTACACCTTC. Translation gives CASSRQGAEWGYTF. The full variable domain, in which reference TRBV11-2 and TRBJ1-2 provide the parts outside the CDR3, is EAGVAQSPRYKIIEKRQSVAFWCNPISGHATLYWYQQILGQGPKLLIQFQNNGVVDDSQLPKDRFSAERLKGVDSTLKIQPAKLEDSAVYLCASSRQGAEWGYTFGSGTRLTVV.

This clone occurred a few times. The CDR3, as DNA: TGTGCCAGCAGCCAAGATCGGGTAGCGGACCCCTACTCTGGGGCCAACGTCCTGACTTTC. Protein sequence: CASSQDRVADPYSGANVLTF. The V call is TRBV4-2, the J call TRBJ2-6, with a possible D match to TRBD2 (6 bases). The CDR3 covers 20 residues. The germline CDR1 and CDR2 sequences are LGHNA and YNFKEQ. V was shortened by 0 bases and J by 0 bases, with 18 bases between the two germline ends.

J is TRBJ1-1 and V is TRBV30; no clear D gene. Trimming shortened V by 5 bases and J by 7 bases, and 11 bases separated the two germline ends. CDR3 length: 11 amino acids. CDR1 is GTSNPN and CDR2 is SVGIG in the germline V gene (reference sequence). The chain's CDR3 is CAWGLQYEAFF. CDR3 coding DNA: TGTGCCTGGGGTTTGCAGTATGAAGCTTTCTTT.